The text below deals with one T cell receptor (beta chain). Its target is unknown. Germline CDR1 and CDR2: SGHTA and FQGNSA. Between the trimmed V and J ends, which lost 4 bases and 2 bases, there was a span of 12 bases. The CDR3 loop spans 15 amino acids. The PCR ran on 60 Vbeta and 13 Jbeta primers. Assay: immunoSEQ multiplex PCR; the TCRdb copy retains only in-frame clones and omits some. The sample holds around 63,000 clones, roughly 84% seen once. This sample stems from a study of cytomegalovirus exposure and HLA in healthy donors. Background on the study: Earlier findings included about 120 million unique TCR beta sequences obtained from roughly 200 million T cells. Findings and limits, study-wide: Both high specificity and high sensitivity reportedly marked the classifier's diagnosis of cytomegalovirus status. Using a false discovery rate of 0.05, a later analysis showed that roughly 16,000 TCR beta sequences were associated with HLA alleles. Whilst most TCR sequences proved rare, a subset of public TCRs occurred across many donors.

V and J are TRBV7-2 and TRBJ1-3, with TRBD1 as a possible D gene (6 bases). This clonotype was obtained from a woman in her 30s in good health and CMV-seronegative. The sample comprised PBMCs. CDR3 amino acids: CASSYAGTTGNTIYF. In DNA, the CDR3 is TGTGCCAGCAGCTACGCCGGGACAACTGGAAACACCATATATTTT. Using reference TRBV7-2 and TRBJ1-3 for the parts outside the CDR3, the full variable domain is GAGVSQSPSNKVTEKGKDVELRCDPISGHTALYWYRQSLGQGLEFLIYFQGNSAPDKSGLPSDRFSAERTGGSVSTLTIQRTQQEDSAVYLCASSYAGTTGNTIYFGEGSWLTVV.